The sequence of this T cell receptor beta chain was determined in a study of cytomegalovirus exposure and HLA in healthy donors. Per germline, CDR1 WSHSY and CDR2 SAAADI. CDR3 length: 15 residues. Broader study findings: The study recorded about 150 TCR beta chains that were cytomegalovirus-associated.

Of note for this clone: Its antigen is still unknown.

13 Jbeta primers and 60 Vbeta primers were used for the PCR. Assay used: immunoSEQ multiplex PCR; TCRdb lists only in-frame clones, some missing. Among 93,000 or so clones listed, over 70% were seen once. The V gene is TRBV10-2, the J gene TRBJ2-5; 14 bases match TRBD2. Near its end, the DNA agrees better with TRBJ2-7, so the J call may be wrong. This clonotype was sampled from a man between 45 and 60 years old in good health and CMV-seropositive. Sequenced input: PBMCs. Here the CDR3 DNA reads TGCGCCAGCATAGGACTAGCGGGGGGCTCCTACGAGCAGTACTTC. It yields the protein CASIGLAGGSYEQYF.